The 5 T cell receptor beta chains presented below share a single source sample, sequenced in a study of cytotoxic CD8 clonotypes in ibrutinib-treated CLL. Clones were read by immunoSEQ multiplex PCR, and TCRdb kept only the in-frame ones, dropping some. The table records a few hundred thousand clones, about 64% of them present only once. This specimen consisted of PBMCs, obtained after 36 months of ibrutinib treatment. All receptors come from a human donor with chronic lymphocytic leukemia.

As to this clone: At one end the junction does not follow the germline gene, possibly because of a read error. The CDR3 nucleotides are TGCGCCAGCAGTCTACTAGCGGGAGGACCAGATACTCAGTATTTT. It codes for CASSLLAGGPDTQYF. The genes are TRBV5-1 and TRBJ2-3, with 12 nucleotides matching TRBD2. The germline V gene encodes CDR1 SGHRS and CDR2 YFSETQ. This CDR3 contains 15 residues.

The rearrangement links TRBV9 to TRBJ2-1, with D uncertain. This CDR3 is built from 11 residues. Germline lookup yields CDR1 SGDLS and CDR2 YYNGEE. The germline V and J ends were trimmed by 4 bases and 6 bases, with 5 bases remaining between them. The CDR3 sequence is CASSPANEQFF. CDR3 DNA: TGTGCCAGCAGCCCTGCCAATGAGCAGTTCTTC.

The chain recombines TRBV15 with TRBJ2-7; D might be TRBD1 (6 bases). V lost 1 base and J lost 0, with 10 bases in between. CDR3 size: 15 residues. Germline CDR1 LNHNV, CDR2 YYDKDF (reference sequence). The CDR3 is CATSRVTGSSYEQYF. In DNA form, the CDR3 reads TGTGCCACCAGCAGAGTAACAGGGAGCTCCTACGAGCAGTACTTC.

V and J are TRBV4-3 and TRBJ2-7; 11 nucleotides agree with TRBD2. V shed 4 bases, J shed 2 bases, and the junction held 10 bases outside the gene matches. The V gene's germline CDR1 is LGHNA and CDR2 YSLEER. The CDR3 runs to 17 residues. The CDR3 is CASSPGAALAGAYEQYF. The CDR3 DNA is TGCGCCAGCAGCCCCGGAGCAGCACTAGCGGGAGCCTACGAGCAGTACTTC.

This rearrangement joins TRBV6-1 to TRBJ2-5, with TRBD1 as a possible D gene (5 bases). V was pared by 6 bases and J by 5 bases, with 16 bases between. The V gene's germline CDR1 is MNHNS and CDR2 SASEGT. This CDR3 comprises 14 residues. CDR3 sequence reads: CASSKLRVDETQYF. The CDR3 DNA sequence: TGTGCCAGCAGCAAACTCAGGGTTGATGAGACCCAGTACTTC.